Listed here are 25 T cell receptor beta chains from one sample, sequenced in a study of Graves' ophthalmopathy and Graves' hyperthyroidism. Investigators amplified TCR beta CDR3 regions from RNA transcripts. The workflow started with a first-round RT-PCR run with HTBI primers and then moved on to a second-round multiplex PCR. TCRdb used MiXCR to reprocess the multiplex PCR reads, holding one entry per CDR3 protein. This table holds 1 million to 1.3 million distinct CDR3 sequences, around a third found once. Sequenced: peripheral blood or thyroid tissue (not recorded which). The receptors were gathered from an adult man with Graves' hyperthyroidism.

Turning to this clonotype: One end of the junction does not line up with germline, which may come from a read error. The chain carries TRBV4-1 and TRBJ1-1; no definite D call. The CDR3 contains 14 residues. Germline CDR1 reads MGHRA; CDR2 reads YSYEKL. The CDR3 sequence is CASRRTELNTKAFF. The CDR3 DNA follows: TGCGCCAGCAGACGTACAGAGTTGAACACTAAAGCTTTCTTT.

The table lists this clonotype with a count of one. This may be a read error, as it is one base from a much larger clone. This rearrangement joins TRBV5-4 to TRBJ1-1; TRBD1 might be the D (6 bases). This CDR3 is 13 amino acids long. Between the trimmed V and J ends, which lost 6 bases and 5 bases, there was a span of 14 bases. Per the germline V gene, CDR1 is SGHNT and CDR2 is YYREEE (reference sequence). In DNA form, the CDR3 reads TGTGCCAGCACCCCTCGGGGGCAAACTGAAGCTTTCTTT. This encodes CASTPRGQTEAFF.

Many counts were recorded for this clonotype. CDR3: CSVSVQGNTIYF. Here the CDR3 DNA reads TGCAGCGTTTCCGTCCAGGGAAACACCATATATTTT. The rearrangement links TRBV29-1 to TRBJ1-3, with D hard to call. V gave up 5 bases and J gave up 4 bases, with 9 bases separating them. From germline, CDR1 is SQVTM and CDR2 ANQGSEA. The length of the CDR3 is 12 residues.

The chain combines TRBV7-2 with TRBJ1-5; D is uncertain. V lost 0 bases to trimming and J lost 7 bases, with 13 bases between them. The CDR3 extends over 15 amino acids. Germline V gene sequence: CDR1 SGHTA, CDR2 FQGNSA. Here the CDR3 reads CASSLARVSGQPQHF. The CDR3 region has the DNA TGTGCCAGCAGCTTAGCGCGGGTATCTGGACAGCCCCAGCATTTT.

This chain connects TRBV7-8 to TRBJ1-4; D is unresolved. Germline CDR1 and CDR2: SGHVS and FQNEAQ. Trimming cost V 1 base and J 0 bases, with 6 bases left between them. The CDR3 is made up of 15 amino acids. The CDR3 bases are TGTGCCAGCAGCTTAGACCCGGCAACTAATGAAAAACTGTTTTTT. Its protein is CASSLDPATNEKLFF. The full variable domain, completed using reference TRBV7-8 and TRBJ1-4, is GAGVSQSPRYKVAKRGQDVALRCDPISGHVSLFWYQQALGQGPEFLTYFQNEAQLDKSGLPSDRFFAERPEGSVSTLKIQRTQQEDSAVYLCASSLDPATNEKLFFGSGTQLSVL.

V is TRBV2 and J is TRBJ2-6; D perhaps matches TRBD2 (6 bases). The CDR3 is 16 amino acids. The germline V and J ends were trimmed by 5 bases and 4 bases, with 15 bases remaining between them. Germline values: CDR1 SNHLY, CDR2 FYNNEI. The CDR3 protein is CASSLPGGTGANVLTF. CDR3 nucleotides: TGTGCCAGCAGTCTACCCGGGGGTACCGGGGCCAACGTCCTGACTTTC. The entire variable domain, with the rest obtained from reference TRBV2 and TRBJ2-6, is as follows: EPEVTQTPSHQVTQMGQEVILRCVPISNHLYFYWYRQILGQKVEFLVSFYNNEISEKSEIFDDQFSVERPDGSNFTLKIRSTKLEDSAMYFCASSLPGGTGANVLTFGAGSRLTVL.

For the CDR3, the DNA is TGTGCACAGGGTTCAGGAAACACCATATATTTT. This translates into CAQGSGNTIYF. J is TRBJ1-3 and V is TRBV30; possible D gene TRBD1, 6 bases. Germline CDR1 and CDR2: GTSNPN and SVGIG (reference sequence). CDR3 length: 11 amino acids.

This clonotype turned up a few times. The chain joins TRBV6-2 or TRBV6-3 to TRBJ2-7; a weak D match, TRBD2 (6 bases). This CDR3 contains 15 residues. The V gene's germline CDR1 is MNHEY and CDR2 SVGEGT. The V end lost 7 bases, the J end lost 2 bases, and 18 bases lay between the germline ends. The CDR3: CASTQRWTGAYEQYF. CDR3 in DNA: TGTGCCAGCACTCAGAGGTGGACGGGGGCCTACGAGCAGTACTTC.

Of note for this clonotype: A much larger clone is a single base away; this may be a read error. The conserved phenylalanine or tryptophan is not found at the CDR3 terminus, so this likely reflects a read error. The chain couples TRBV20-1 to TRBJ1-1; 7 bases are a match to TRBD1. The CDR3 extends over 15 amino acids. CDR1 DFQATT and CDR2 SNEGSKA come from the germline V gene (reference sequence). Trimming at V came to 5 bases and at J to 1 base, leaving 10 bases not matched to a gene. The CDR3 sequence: CSALAPTGANTEAFL. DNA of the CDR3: TGCAGTGCTCTAGCCCCAACAGGGGCGAACACTGAAGCTTTCCTT.

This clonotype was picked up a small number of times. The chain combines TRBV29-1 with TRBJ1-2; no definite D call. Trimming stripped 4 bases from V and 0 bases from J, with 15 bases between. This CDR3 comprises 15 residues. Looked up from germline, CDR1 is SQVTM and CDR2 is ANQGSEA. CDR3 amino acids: CSVVVRGKSNYGYTF. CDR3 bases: TGCAGCGTTGTAGTACGGGGAAAGTCTAACTATGGCTACACCTTC.

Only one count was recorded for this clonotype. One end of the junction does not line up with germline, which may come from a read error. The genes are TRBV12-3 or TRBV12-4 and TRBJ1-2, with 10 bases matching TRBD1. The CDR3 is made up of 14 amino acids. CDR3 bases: TGTGCCAGTACTAGGACAGGGGGAAACTATGGCTACGCCTTC. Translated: CASTRTGGNYGYAF.

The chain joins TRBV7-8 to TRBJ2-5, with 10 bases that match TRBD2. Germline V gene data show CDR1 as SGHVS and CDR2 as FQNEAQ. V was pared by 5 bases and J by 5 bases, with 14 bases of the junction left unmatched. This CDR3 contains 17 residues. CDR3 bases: TGTGCCAGCAGCCCCAAAGAAAGGAGCGGGGGGGCGGAGACCCAGTACTTC. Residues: CASSPKERSGGAETQYF. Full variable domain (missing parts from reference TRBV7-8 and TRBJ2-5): GAGVSQSPRYKVAKRGQDVALRCDPISGHVSLFWYQQALGQGPEFLTYFQNEAQLDKSGLPSDRFFAERPEGSVSTLKIQRTQQEDSAVYLCASSPKERSGGAETQYFGPGTRLLVL.

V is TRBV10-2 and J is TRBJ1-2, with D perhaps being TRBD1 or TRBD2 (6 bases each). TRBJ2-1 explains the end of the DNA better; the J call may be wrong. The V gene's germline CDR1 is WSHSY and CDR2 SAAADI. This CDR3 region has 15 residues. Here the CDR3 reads CASSDSGATYNEQFF. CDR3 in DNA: TGCGCCAGCAGTGACTCGGGGGCCACCTACAATGAGCAGTTCTTC.

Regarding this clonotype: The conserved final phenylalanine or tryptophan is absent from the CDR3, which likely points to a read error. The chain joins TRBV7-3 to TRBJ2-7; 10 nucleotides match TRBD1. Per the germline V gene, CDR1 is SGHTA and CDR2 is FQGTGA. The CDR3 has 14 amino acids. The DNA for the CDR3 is TGCGCCAGCAGCCAAGGACAGGGGGTCTACGAGCAGTACCTC. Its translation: CASSQGQGVYEQYL.

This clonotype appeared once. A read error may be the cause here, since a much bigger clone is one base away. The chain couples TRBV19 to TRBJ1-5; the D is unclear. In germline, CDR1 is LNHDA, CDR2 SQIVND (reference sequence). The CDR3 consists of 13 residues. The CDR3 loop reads CASSITMNRPQHF. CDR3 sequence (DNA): TGTGCCAGTAGTATAACCATGAATCGGCCCCAGCATTTT.

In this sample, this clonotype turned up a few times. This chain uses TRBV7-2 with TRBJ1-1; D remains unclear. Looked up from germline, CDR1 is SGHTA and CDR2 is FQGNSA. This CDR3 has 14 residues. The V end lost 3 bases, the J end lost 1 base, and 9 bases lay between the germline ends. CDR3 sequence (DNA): TGTGCCAGCAGCTTCGAGTGGGGGAACACTGAAGCTTTCTTT. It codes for CASSFEWGNTEAFF.

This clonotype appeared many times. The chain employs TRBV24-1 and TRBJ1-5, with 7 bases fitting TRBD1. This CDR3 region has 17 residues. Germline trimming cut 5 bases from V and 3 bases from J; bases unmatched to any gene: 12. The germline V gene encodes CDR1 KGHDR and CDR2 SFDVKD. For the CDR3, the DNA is TGTGCCACCAGTGCGGCCCGTGGCAGGGGGATCAATCAGCCCCAGCATTTT. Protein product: CATSAARGRGINQPQHF.

The CDR3 coding sequence is TGCAGCGTTGAAGGCGGGGGGCCCACAGATACGCAGTATTTT. Its translation is CSVEGGGPTDTQYF. The chain employs TRBV29-1 and TRBJ2-3; 8 bases are a match to TRBD2. Looked up from germline, CDR1 is SQVTM and CDR2 is ANQGSEA. The CDR3 contains 14 residues. Germline trimming cut 1 base from V and 2 bases from J; bases unmatched to any gene: 2.

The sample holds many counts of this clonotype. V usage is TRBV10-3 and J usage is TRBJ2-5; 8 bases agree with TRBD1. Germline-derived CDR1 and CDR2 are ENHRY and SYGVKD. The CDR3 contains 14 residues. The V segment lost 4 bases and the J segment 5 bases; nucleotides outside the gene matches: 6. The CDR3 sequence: CAISADRGSETQYF. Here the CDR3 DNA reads TGTGCCATCAGTGCTGACAGGGGCTCTGAGACCCAGTACTTC.

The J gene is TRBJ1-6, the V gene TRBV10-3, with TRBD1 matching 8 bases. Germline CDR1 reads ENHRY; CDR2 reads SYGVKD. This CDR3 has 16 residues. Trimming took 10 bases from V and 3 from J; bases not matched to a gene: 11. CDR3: CASSTGQGGYNSPLHF. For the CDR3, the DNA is TGTGCCAGCAGCACCGGACAGGGAGGCTATAATTCACCCCTCCACTTT.

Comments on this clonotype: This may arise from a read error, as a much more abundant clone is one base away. The CDR3 protein is CASGYQHDYGYTF. The CDR3 DNA is TGTGCCAGCGGCTACCAGCATGACTATGGCTACACCTTC. The chain combines TRBV6-1 with TRBJ1-2; D not certain. CDR3 length equals 13 residues. V was cut by 8 bases and J by 3 bases, with 13 bases left in between. Germline V gene lookup returns CDR1 MNHNS and CDR2 SASEGT.

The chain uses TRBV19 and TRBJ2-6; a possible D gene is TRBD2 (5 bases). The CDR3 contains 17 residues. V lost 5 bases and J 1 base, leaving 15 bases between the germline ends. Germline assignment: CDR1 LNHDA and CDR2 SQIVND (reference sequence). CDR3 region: CASSFTGDGSGANVLTF. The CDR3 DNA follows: TGTGCCAGTAGTTTTACCGGGGATGGTTCTGGGGCCAACGTCCTGACTTTC.

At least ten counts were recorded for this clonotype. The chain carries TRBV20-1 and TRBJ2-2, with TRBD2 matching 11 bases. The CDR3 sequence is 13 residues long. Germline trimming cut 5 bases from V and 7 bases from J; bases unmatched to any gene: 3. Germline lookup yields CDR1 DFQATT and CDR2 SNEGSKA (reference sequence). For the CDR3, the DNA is TGCAGTGCTGCGGGACTAGCGGACGGGGAGCTGTTTTTT. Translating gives CSAAGLADGELFF.

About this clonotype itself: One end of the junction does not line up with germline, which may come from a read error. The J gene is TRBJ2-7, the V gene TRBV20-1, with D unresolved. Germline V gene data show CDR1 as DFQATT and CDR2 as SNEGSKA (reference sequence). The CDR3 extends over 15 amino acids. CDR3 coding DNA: TGCAGTGGTCTCAGGATGCGGCTCCCTCTTGGCGAGCATTACTTC. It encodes CSGLRMRLPLGEHYF.

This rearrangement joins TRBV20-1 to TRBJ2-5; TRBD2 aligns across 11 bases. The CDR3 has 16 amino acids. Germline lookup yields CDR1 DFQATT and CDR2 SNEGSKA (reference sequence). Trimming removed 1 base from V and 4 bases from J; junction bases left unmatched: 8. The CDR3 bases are TGCAGTGCTAGAGTCCTAGCGGGAGGCACAGGAGAGACCCAGTACTTC. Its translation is CSARVLAGGTGETQYF.